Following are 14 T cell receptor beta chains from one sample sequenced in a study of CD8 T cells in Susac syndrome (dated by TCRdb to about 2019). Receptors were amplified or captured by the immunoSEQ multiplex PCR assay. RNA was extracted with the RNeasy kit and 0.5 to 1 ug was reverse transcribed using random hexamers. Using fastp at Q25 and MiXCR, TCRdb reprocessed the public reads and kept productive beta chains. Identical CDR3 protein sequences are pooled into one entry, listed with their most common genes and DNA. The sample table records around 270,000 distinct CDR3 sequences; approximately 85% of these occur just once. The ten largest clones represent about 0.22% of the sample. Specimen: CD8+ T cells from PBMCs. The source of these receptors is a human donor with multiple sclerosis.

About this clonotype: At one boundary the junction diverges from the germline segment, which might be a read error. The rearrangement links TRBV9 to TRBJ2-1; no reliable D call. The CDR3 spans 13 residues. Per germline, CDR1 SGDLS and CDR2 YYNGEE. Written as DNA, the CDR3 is TGCGCCAGCAGCGCAGAGTCCTACAATGAGCAGTTCTTC. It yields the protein CASSAESYNEQFF.

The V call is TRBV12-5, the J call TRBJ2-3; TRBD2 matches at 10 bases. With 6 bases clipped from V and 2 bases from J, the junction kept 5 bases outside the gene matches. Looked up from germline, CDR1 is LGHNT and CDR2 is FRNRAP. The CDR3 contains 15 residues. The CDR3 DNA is TGTGCTAGTGGAGCCGGACTAGCGGCCACAGATACGCAGTATTTT. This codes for CASGAGLAATDTQYF.

CDR3 loop: CASTISPNEQFF. The CDR3 DNA reads as TGTGCCAGCACCATCTCACCGAATGAGCAGTTCTTC. The chain carries TRBV6-2 or TRBV6-3 and TRBJ2-1; D gene ambiguous. The V end was cut by 7 bases, the J end by 7 bases, with 11 bases between. The CDR3 length is 12 residues. In germline, CDR1 is MNHEY, CDR2 SVGEGT.

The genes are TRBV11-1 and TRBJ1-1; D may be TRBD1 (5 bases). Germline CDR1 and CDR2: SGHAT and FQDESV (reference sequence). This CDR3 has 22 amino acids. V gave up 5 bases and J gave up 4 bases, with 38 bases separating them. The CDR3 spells CASSPLQGEEGALTEGSTEAFF. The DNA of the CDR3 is TGTGCCAGCAGCCCCCTCCAAGGGGAGGAGGGAGCCCTCACGGAGGGGAGCACTGAAGCTTTCTTT.

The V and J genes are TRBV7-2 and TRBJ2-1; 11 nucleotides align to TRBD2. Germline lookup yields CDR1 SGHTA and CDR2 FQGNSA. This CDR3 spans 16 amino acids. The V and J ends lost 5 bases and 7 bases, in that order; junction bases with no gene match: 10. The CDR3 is CASSHPELAGVNEQFF. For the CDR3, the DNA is TGTGCCAGCAGCCACCCGGAACTAGCGGGAGTTAATGAGCAGTTCTTC. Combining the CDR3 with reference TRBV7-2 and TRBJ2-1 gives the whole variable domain GAGVSQSPSNKVTEKGKDVELRCDPISGHTALYWYRQSLGQGLEFLIYFQGNSAPDKSGLPSDRFSAERTGGSVSTLTIQRTQQEDSAVYLCASSHPELAGVNEQFFGPGTRLTVL.

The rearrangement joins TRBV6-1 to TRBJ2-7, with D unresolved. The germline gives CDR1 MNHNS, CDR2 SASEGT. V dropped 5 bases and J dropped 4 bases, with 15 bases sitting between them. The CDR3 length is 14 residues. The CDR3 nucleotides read TGTGCCAGCAGTTCCCTAGAGGAGTTGTACGAGCAGTACTTC. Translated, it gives CASSSLEELYEQYF.

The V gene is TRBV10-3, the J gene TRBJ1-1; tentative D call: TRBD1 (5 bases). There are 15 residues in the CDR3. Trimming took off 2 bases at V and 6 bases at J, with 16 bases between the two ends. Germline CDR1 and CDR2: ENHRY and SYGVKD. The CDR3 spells CAISEEPGNIPEAFF. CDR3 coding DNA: TGTGCCATCAGTGAGGAGCCAGGGAATATCCCTGAAGCTTTCTTT.

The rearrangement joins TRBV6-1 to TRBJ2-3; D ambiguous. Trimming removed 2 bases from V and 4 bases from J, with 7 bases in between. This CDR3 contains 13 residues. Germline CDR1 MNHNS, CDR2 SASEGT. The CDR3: CASSERVPDTQYF. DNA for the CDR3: TGTGCCAGCAGTGAACGAGTCCCAGATACGCAGTATTTT.

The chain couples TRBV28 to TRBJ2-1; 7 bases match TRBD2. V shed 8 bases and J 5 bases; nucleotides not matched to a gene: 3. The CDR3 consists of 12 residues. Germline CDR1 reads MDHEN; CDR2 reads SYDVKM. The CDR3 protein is CASHRGDNEQFF. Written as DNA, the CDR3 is TGTGCCAGCCATCGGGGGGACAATGAGCAGTTCTTC.

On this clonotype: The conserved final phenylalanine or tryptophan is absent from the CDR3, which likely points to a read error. This CDR3 is CASSQETSGYSSYEQYS. As DNA, the CDR3 is TGCGCCAGCAGCCAAGAAACTAGCGGGTATAGCTCCTACGAGCAGTACTCC. The V and J genes are TRBV4-3 and TRBJ2-7; 9 positions agree with TRBD2. V gave up 0 bases and J gave up 0 bases; unmatched junction bases: 6. Germline V lookup: CDR1 LGHNA, CDR2 YSLEER. This CDR3 is 17 amino acids long.

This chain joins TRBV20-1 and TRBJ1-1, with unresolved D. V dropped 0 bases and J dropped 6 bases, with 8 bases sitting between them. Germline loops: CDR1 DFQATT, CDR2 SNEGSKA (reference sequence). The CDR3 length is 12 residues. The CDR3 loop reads CSARDRDAEAFF. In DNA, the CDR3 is TGCAGTGCTAGAGATAGGGATGCTGAAGCTTTCTTT.

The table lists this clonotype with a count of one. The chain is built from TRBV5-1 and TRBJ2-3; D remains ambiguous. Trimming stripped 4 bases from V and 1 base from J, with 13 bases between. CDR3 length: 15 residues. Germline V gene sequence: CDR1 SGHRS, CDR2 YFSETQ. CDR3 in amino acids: CASSDWTDRTDTQYF. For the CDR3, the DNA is TGCGCCAGCAGCGATTGGACCGACCGCACAGATACGCAGTATTTT.

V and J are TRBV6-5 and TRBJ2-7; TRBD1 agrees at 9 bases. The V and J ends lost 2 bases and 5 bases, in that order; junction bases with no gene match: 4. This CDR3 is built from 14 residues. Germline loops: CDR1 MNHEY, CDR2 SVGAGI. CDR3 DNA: TGTGCCAGCAGTTACCACACAGGGGGCGACGAGCAGTACTTC. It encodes CASSYHTGGDEQYF.

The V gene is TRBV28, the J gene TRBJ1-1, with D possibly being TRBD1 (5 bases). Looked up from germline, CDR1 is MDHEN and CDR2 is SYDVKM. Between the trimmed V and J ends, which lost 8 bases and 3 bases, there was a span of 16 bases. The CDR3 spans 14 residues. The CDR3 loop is CASHPSGHDTEAFF. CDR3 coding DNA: TGTGCCAGCCACCCTAGTGGACACGACACTGAAGCTTTCTTT.